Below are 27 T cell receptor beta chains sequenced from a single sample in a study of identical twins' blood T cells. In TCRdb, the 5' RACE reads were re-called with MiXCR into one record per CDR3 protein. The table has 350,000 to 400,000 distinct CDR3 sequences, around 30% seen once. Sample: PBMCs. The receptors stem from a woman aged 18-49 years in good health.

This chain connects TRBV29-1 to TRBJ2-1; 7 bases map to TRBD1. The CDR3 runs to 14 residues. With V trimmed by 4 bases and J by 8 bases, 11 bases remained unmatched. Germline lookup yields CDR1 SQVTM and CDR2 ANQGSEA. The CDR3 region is CSVVRDRVFHEQFF. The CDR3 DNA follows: TGCAGCGTTGTTCGTGACAGGGTCTTCCATGAGCAGTTCTTC.

CDR3 sequence reads: CASSQSGGGWSYGYTF. CDR3 in DNA: TGTGCCAGCAGTCAATCCGGCGGGGGATGGAGCTATGGCTACACCTTC. The rearrangement uses TRBV7-9 and TRBJ1-2, with TRBD1 as a possible D gene (5 bases). Trimming removed 6 bases at V and 4 bases at J, with 21 bases between. The CDR3 runs to 16 residues. Germline V CDR1 and CDR2: SEHNR, FQNEAQ (reference sequence). Full variable domain (remainder filled in from reference TRBV7-9 and TRBJ1-2): DTGVSQNPRHKITKRGQNVTFRCDPISEHNRLYWYRQTLGQGPEFLTYFQNEAQLEKSRLLSDRFSAERPKGSFSTLEIQRTEQGDSAMYLCASSQSGGGWSYGYTFGSGTRLTVV.

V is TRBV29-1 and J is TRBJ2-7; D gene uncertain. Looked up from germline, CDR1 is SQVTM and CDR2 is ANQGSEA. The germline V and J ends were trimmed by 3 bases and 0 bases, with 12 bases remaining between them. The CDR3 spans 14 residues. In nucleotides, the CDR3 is TGCAGCGTTGAGGGCTTGACCATCTCCTACGAGCAGTACTTC. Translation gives CSVEGLTISYEQYF.

The CDR3 is CASSFTAGEETQYF. For the CDR3, the DNA is TGTGCCAGCAGTTTTACAGCGGGAGAAGAGACCCAGTACTTC. The gene calls are TRBV12-3 or TRBV12-4 and TRBJ2-5; TRBD2 matches at 8 bases. The CDR3 is 14 residues long. With 3 bases clipped from V and 3 bases from J, the junction kept 3 bases outside the gene matches.

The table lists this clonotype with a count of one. The CDR3 DNA reads as TGCAGCGTTGAAGATCGCAGAAACACCATATATTTT. Translated, it gives CSVEDRRNTIYF. The chain combines TRBV29-1 with TRBJ1-3, with D hard to call. Per germline, CDR1 SQVTM and CDR2 ANQGSEA. CDR3 length equals 12 residues. V dropped 0 bases and J dropped 5 bases, with 5 bases sitting between them.

The CDR3 DNA is TGCGCCAGCAGCCAAGAAAGTAGGGGGGATTACGAGCAGTACTTC. Its translation is CASSQESRGDYEQYF. The chain uses TRBV4-3 and TRBJ2-7; D is possibly TRBD1 or TRBD2 (6 bases each). This CDR3 is built from 15 residues. The ends were cut back, 0 bases at V and 4 bases at J, with 13 bases in the middle. CDR1 LGHNA and CDR2 YSLEER come from the germline V gene.

DNA of the CDR3: TGTGCCACTAAACCGGGAACCCCCTACGAGCAGTACTTC. It codes for CATKPGTPYEQYF. This chain connects TRBV6-2 or TRBV6-3 to TRBJ2-7, with D possibly being TRBD2 (5 bases). CDR1 and CDR2 (germline): MNHEY, SVGEGT. The CDR3 covers 13 residues. The V end was cut by 10 bases, the J end by 2 bases, with 15 bases between.

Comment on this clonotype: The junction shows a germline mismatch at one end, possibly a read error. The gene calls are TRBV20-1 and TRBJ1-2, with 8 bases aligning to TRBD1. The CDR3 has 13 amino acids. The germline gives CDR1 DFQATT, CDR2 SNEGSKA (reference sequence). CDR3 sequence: CSAYPGGAYDYTF. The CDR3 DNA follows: TGCAGTGCTTACCCAGGGGGCGCTTATGACTACACCTTC.

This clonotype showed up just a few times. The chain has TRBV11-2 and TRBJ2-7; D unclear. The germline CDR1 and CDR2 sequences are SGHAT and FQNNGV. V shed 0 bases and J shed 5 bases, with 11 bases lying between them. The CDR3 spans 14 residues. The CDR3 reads CASSLDVTADEQYF. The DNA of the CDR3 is TGTGCCAGCAGCTTAGACGTGACCGCCGACGAGCAGTACTTC.

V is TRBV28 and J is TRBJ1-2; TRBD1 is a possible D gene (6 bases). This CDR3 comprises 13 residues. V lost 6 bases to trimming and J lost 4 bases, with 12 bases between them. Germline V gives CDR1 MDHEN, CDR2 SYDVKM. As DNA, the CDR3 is TGTGCCAGCAGGGGGGGCAGGGCCTATGGCTACACCTTC. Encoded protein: CASRGGRAYGYTF.

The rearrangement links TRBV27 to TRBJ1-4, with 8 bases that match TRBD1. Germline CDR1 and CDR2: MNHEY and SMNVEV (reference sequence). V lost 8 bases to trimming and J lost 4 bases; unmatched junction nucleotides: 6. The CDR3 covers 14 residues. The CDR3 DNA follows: TGTGCCAGCGGGCCCGACAGGGGTAATGAAAAACTGTTTTTT. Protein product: CASGPDRGNEKLFF.

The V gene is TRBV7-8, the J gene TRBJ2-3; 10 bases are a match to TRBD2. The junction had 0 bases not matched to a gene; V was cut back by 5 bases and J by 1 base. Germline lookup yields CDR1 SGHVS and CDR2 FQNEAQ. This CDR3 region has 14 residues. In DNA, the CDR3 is TGTGCCAGCAGCGGACTAGCGGGCACAGATACGCAGTATTTT. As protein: CASSGLAGTDTQYF.

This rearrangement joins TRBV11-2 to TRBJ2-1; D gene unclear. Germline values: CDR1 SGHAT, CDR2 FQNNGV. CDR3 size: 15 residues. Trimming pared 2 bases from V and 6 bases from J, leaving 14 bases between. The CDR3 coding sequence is TGTGCCAGCAGCTTATTGGGGTGGAGTTCCAATGAGCAGTTCTTC. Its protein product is CASSLLGWSSNEQFF.

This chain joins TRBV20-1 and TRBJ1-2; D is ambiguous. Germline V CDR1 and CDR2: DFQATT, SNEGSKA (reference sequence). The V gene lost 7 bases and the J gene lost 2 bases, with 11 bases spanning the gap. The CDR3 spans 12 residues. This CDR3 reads CSVLQQNYGYTF. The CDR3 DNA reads TGCAGTGTCCTACAGCAAAACTATGGCTACACCTTC.

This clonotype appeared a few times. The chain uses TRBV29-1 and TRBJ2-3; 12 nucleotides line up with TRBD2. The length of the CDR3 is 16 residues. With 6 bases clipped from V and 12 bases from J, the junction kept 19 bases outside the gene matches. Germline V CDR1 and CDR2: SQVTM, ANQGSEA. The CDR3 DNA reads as TGCAGCGTCCGCAATGGGCCTTGGACTAGCGGGACCCCACAGTATTTT. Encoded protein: CSVRNGPWTSGTPQYF.

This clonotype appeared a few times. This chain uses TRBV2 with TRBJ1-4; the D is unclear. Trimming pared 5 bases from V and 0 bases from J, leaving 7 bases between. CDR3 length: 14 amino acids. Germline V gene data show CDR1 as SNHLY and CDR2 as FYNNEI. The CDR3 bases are TGTGCCAGCAGTTTTCACGCAACTAATGAAAAACTGTTTTTT. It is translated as CASSFHATNEKLFF.

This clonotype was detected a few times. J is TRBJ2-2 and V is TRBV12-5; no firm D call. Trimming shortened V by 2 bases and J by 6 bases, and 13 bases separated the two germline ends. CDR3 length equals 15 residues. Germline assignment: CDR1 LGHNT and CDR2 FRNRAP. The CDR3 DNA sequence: TGTGCTAGTGGTTTGTCTTACTCTAGTCCCGGGGAGCTGTTTTTT. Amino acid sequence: CASGLSYSSPGELFF.

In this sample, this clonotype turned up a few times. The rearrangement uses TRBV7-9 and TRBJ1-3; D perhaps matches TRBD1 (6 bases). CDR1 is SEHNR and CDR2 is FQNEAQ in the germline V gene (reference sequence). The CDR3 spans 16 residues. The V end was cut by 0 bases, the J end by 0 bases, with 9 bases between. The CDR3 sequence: CASSLAGAYSGNTIYF. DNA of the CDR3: TGTGCCAGCAGCTTAGCGGGGGCCTACTCTGGAAACACCATATATTTT.

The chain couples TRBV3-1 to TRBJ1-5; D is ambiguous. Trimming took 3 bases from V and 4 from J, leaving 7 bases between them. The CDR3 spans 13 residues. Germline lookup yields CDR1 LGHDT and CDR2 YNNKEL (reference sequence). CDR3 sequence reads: CASSHTRNQPQHF. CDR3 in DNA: TGTGCCAGCAGCCACACCCGGAATCAGCCCCAGCATTTT.

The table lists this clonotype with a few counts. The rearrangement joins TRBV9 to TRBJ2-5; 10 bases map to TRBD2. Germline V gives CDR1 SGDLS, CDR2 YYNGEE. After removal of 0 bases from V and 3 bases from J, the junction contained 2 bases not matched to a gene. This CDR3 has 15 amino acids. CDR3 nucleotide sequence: TGTGCCAGCAGCGTAGGAACTAGCGGGGAAGAGACCCAGTACTTC. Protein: CASSVGTSGEETQYF.

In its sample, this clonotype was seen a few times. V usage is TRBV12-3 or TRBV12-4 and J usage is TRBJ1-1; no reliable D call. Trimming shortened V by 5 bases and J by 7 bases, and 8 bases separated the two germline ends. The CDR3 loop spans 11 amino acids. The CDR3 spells CASSPKVEAFF. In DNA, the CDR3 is TGTGCCAGCAGTCCTAAGGTTGAAGCTTTCTTT.

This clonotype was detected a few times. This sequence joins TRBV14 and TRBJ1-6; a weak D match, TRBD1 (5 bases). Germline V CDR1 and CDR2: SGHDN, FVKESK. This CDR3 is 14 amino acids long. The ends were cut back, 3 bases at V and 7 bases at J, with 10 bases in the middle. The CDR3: CASSHPGLNSPLHF. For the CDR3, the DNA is TGTGCCAGCAGCCATCCAGGGCTGAATTCACCCCTCCACTTT.

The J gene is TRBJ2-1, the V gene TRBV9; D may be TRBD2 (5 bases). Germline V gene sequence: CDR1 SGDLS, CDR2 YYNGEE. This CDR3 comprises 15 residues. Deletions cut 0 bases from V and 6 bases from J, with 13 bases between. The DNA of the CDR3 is TGTGCCAGCAGCGTAGGCGGGCGCACGGGCAATGAGCAGTTCTTC. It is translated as CASSVGGRTGNEQFF. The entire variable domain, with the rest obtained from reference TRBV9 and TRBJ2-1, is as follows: DSGVTQTPKHLITATGQRVTLRCSPRSGDLSVYWYQQSLDQGLQFLIQYYNGEERAKGNILERFSAQQFPDLHSELNLSSLELGDSALYFCASSVGGRTGNEQFFGPGTRLTVL.

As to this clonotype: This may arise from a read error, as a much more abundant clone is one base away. As DNA, the CDR3 is TGCGGTGCTAGAGATGACCGTGAGCAGTTCTTC. Translated, it gives CGARDDREQFF. This chain uses TRBV20-1 with TRBJ2-1; D is undetermined. The CDR3 length is 11 residues. Germline CDR1 is DFQATT and CDR2 is SNEGSKA (reference sequence).

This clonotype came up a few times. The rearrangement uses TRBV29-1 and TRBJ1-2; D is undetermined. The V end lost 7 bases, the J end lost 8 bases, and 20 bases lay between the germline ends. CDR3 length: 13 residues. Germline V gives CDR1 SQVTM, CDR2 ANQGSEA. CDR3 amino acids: CSASSGAHDGYTF. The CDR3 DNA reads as TGCAGCGCTAGCTCGGGCGCTCACGACGGCTACACCTTC.

The CDR3 loop reads CSASAQGGHEQYF. The CDR3 bases are TGCAGTGCTAGTGCACAGGGGGGCCACGAGCAGTACTTC. V and J are TRBV20-1 and TRBJ2-7; 8 positions agree with TRBD1. Germline V CDR1 and CDR2: DFQATT, SNEGSKA (reference sequence). J gave up 5 bases and V 3 bases, and 6 bases lay outside the gene matches. This CDR3 region has 13 residues.

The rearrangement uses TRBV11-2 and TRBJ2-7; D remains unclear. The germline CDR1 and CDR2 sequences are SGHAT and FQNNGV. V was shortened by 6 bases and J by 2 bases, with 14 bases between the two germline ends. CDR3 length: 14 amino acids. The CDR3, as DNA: TGTGCCAGCAGGCACCTCATTATGACCTACGAGCAGTACTTC. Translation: CASRHLIMTYEQYF.